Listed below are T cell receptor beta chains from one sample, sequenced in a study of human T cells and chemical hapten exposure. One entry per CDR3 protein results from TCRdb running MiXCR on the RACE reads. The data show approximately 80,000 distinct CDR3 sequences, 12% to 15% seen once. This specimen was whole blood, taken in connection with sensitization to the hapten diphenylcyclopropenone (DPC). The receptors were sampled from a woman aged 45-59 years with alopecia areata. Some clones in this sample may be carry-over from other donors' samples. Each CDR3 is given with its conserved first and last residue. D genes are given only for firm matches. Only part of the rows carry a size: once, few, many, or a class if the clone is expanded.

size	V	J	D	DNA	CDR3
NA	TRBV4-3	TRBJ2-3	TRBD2	TGCGCCAGCAGCCAAAGGGCCCTAGCGGGAGTTGAAGATACGCAGTATTTT	CASSQRALAGVEDTQYF
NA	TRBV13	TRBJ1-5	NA	TGTGCCAGCAGCCGCATCGGTCAGCCCCAGCATTTT	CASSRIGQPQHF
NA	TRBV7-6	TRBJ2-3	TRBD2	TGTGCCAGCAGCTTCGCTAGCGGGAGGTCTGCAGATACGCAGTATTTT	CASSFASGRSADTQYF
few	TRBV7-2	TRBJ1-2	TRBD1	TGTGCCAGCAGCTTAGGGACAGGGGTCGACTATGGCTACACCTTC	CASSLGTGVDYGYTF
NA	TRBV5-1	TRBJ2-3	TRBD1	TGCGCCAGCAGCTTTTCCCACCCACGGACAGGACCCCGAACGCAGTATTTT	CASSFSHPRTGPRTQYF
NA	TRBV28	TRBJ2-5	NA	TGTGCCAGCAGACGGGAGACCCAGTACTTC	CASRRETQYF
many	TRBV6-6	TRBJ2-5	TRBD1	TGTGCCAGCAGCTCGACAGGGATAGCCCAAGAGACCCAGTACTTC	CASSSTGIAQETQYF
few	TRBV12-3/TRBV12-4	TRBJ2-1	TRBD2	TGTGCCAGCAGTTTGGGACTAGCGCAGTTCTTC	CASSLGLAQFF
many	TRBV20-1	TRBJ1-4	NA	TGCAGTGCCCCCCGTCTTGGGGGGGGGACTAATGAAAAACTGTTTTTT	CSAPRLGGGTNEKLFF
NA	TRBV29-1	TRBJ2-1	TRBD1	TGCAGCGTGGAACGGAGACAGGGGGTCTACAATGAGCAGTTCTTC	CSVERRQGVYNEQFF
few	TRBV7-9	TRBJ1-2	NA	TGTGCCAGCAGCTTAGCGCCTACAGGAGCCTCCTATGGCTACACCTTC	CASSLAPTGASYGYTF